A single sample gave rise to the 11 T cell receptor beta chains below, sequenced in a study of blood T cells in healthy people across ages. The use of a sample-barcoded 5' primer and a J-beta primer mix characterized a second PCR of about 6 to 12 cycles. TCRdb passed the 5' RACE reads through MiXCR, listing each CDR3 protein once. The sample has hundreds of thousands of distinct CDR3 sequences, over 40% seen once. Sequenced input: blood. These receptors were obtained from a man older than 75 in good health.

In DNA, the CDR3 is TGTGCCAGCAGCCAGGGTGGACTAGCGGGAGTTGTGGGGGAGGTCGGGACCCAGTACTTC. Its translation: CASSQGGLAGVVGEVGTQYF. V and J are TRBV4-2 and TRBJ2-5, with TRBD2 matching 13 bases. Germline values: CDR1 LGHNA, CDR2 YNFKEQ. J lost 7 bases, V lost 3 bases, and 20 bases had no gene match. The CDR3 is made up of 20 amino acids.

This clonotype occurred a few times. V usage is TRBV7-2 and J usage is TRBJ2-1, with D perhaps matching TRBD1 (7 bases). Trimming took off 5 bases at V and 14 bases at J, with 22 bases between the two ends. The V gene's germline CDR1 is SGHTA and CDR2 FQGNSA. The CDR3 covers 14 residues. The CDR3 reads CASSGFRGDRGKFF. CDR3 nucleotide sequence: TGTGCCAGCAGCGGGTTCAGGGGGGACAGAGGCAAGTTCTTC.

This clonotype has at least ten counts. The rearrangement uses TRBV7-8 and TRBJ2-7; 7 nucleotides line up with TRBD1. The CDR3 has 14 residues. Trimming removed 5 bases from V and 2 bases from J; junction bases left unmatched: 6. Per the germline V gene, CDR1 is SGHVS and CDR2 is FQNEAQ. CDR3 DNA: TGTGCCAGCAGCCGGGACAGATCGACCTACGAGCAGTACTTC. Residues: CASSRDRSTYEQYF.

The CDR3 is CASIDSGTRDNEQFF. CDR3 in DNA: TGTGCCAGCATCGACTCGGGGACTAGAGACAATGAGCAGTTCTTC. The V and J genes are TRBV6-2 or TRBV6-3 and TRBJ2-1; 8 bases match TRBD2. Per the germline V gene, CDR1 is MNHEY and CDR2 is SVGEGT. With V trimmed by 7 bases and J by 5 bases, 10 bases remained unmatched. The CDR3 spans 15 residues.

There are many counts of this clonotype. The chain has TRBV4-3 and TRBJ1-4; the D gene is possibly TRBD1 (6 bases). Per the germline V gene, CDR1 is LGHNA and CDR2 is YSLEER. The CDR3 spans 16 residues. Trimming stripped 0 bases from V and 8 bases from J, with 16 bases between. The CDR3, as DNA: TGCGCCAGCAGCCAAGACCCCTCAGGGGTGGACGAAAAACTGTTTTTT. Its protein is CASSQDPSGVDEKLFF.

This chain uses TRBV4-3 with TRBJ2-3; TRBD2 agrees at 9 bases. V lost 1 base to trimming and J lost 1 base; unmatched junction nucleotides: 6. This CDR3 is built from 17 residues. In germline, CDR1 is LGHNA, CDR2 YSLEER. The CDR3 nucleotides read TGCGCCAGCAGCCAAGGAGCTAGCGGGACCGGCACAGATACGCAGTATTTT. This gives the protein CASSQGASGTGTDTQYF.

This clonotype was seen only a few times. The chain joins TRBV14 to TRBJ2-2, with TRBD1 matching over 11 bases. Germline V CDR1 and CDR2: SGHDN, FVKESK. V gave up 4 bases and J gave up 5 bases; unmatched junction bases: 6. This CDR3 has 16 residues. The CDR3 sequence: CASSRDRGIRTGELFF. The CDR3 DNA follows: TGTGCCAGCAGCCGGGACAGGGGGATTCGTACCGGGGAGCTGTTTTTT.

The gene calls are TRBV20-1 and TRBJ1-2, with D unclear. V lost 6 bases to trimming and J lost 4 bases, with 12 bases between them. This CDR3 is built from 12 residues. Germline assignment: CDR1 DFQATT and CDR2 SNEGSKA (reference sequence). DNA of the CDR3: TGCAGTGCCCTCCCAGTCTCCTATGGCTACACCTTC. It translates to CSALPVSYGYTF.

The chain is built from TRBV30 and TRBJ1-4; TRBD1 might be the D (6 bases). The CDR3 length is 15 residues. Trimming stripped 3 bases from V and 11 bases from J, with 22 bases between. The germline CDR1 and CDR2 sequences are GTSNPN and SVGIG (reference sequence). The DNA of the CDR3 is TGTGCCTGGAGCTTTATGGGGACACTCGGGGGGAAACTGTTTTTT. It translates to CAWSFMGTLGGKLFF.

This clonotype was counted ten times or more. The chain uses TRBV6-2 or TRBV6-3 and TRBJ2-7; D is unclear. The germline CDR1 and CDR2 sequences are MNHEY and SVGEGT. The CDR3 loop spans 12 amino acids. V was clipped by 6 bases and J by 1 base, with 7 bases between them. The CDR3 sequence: CASSPWSYEQYF. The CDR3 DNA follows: TGTGCCAGCAGCCCCTGGTCCTACGAGCAGTACTTC.

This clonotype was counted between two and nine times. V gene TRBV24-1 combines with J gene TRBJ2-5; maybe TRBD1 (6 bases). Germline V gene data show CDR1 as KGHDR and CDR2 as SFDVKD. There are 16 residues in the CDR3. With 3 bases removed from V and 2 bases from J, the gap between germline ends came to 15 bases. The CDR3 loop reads CATSDTYREPQETQYF. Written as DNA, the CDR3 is TGTGCCACCAGTGATACCTACAGGGAACCACAAGAGACCCAGTACTTC.